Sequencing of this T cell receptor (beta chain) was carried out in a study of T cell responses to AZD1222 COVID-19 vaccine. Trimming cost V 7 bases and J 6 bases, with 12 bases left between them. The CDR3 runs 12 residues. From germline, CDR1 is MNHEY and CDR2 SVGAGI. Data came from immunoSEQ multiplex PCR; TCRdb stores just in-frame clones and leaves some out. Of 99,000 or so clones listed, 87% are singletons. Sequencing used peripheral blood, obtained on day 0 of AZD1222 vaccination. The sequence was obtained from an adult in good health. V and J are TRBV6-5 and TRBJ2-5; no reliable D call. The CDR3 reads CASTNPVKTQYF. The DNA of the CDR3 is TGTGCCAGCACCAATCCAGTTAAGACCCAGTACTTC.